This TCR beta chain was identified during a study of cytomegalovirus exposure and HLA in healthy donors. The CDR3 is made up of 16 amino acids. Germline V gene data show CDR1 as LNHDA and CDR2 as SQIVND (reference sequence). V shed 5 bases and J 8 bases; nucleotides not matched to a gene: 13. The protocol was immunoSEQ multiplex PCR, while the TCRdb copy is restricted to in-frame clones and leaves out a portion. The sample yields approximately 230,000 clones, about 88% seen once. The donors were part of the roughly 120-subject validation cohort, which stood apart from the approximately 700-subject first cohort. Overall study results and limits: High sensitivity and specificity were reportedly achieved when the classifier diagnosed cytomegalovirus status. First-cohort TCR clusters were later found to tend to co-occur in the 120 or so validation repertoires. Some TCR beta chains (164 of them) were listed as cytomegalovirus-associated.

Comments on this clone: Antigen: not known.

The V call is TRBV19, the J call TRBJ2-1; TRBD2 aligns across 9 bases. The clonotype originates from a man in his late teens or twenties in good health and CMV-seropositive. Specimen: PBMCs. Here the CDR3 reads CASSPLWREGPYEQFF. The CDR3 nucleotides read TGTGCCAGTAGTCCGCTTTGGCGGGAGGGCCCTTATGAGCAGTTCTTC. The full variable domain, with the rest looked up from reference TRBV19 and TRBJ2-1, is DGGITQSPKYLFRKEGQNVTLSCEQNLNHDAMYWYRQDPGQGLRLIYYSQIVNDFQKGDIAEGYSVSREKKESFPLTVTSAQKNPTAFYLCASSPLWREGPYEQFFGPGTRLTVL.